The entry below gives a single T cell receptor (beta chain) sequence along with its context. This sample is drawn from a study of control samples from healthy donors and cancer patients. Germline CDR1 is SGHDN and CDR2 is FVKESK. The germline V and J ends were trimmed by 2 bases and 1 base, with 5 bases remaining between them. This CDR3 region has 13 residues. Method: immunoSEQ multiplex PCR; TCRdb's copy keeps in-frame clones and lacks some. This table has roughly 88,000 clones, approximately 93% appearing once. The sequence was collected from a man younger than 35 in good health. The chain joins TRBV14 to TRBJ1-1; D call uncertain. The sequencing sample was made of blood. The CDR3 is CASSQSQNTEAFF. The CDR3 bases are TGTGCCAGCAGCCAATCACAGAACACTGAAGCTTTCTTT.